These 26 T cell receptor beta chains were all obtained from the same sample, sequenced in a study of beta chain features in type 1 diabetes. Antigens for these TCRs are unknown. Study-wide findings and caveats: All four CD4+ subsets of Type 1 diabetes patients contained TCRB CDR3s that were moderately but significantly shorter.

Expressed TCRB transcripts got sequenced, as all isolated RNA was reverse transcribed. The repertoire was sequenced with immunoSEQ multiplex PCR; TCRdb's copy has only in-frame clones and lacks some. In the table there are 680,000 or so clones, over 10% of which are singletons. Input material: naive CD4+ T cells from blood. Receptor source: a young man with type 1 diabetes.

In this sample, this clone turned up a few times. The rearrangement joins TRBV4-1 to TRBJ2-1, with D hard to call. The CDR3 totals 11 residues. The germline V gene encodes CDR1 MGHRA and CDR2 YSYEKL. Trimming took off 3 bases at V and 8 bases at J, with 5 bases between the two ends. The CDR3 nucleotides read TGCGCCAGCAGCCATAGATATGAGCAGTTCTTC. Its protein product is CASSHRYEQFF.

This sequence joins TRBV30 and TRBJ2-7, with D possibly being TRBD1 or TRBD2 (5 bases each). The CDR3 is 13 amino acids. The V gene lost 3 bases and the J gene lost 6 bases, with 15 bases spanning the gap. Looked up from germline, CDR1 is GTSNPN and CDR2 is SVGIG (reference sequence). Here the CDR3 reads CAWSAGTTGEQYF. Written as DNA, the CDR3 is TGTGCCTGGAGCGCAGGGACGACCGGCGAGCAGTACTTC.

The rearrangement links TRBV29-1 to TRBJ1-4; no clear D. The germline V gene encodes CDR1 SQVTM and CDR2 ANQGSEA. The CDR3 is 14 amino acids. Written as DNA, the CDR3 is TGCAGTGTTACTCATCTGCCACTGGCTGAAAAACTGTTTTTT. Its translation: CSVTHLPLAEKLFF.

The rearrangement joins TRBV7-8 to TRBJ1-5, with TRBD1 as a possible D gene (5 bases). CDR3 length equals 16 residues. The germline V gene has CDR1 SGHVS and CDR2 FQNEAQ. The V end was cut by 0 bases, the J end by 4 bases, with 13 bases between. The DNA of the CDR3 is TGTGCCAGCAGCTTAGCACAGGCGGGGGGGAATCAGCCCCAGCATTTT. Translating it yields CASSLAQAGGNQPQHF.

This clone showed up just a few times. The genes are TRBV23-1 and TRBJ1-2; D gene uncertain. TRBV23-1 is identified as an open reading frame with a role that is uncertain. This CDR3 contains 13 residues. V lost 6 bases, J lost 1 base, and 9 bases lay in between. CDR3 amino acids: CASSLPVNYGYTF. The CDR3 coding sequence is TGCGCCAGCAGCTTACCGGTTAACTATGGCTACACCTTC.

This chain connects TRBV6-1 to TRBJ1-6, with D tentatively TRBD1 (5 bases). CDR1 is MNHNS, CDR2 SASEGT, per germline. This CDR3 region has 14 residues. The ends were cut back, 4 bases at V and 11 bases at J, with 15 bases in the middle. CDR3 amino acids: CASSVQDLAPPLHF. In DNA form, the CDR3 reads TGTGCCAGCAGTGTACAGGACTTGGCGCCACCCCTCCACTTT.

This clone has a handful of counts. The rearrangement links TRBV7-6 to TRBJ2-1, with D possibly TRBD2 on 5 matching bases. Germline CDR1 and CDR2: SGHVS and FNYEAQ. This CDR3 has 16 amino acids. V lost 4 bases and J 8 bases, leaving 21 bases between the germline ends. The DNA of the CDR3 is TGTGCCAGCAGCTCCCAGGTTGAGGGTCCGATCGATGAGCAGTTCTTC. The encoded protein is CASSSQVEGPIDEQFF.

CDR3 sequence (DNA): TGTGCCAGCAGTGGGGACACAATGGGTGGTGAGCAGTTCTTC. As protein: CASSGDTMGGEQFF. This sequence joins TRBV2 and TRBJ2-1; perhaps TRBD1 as D (6 bases). V lost 4 bases to trimming and J lost 9 bases, with 16 bases between them. Per the germline V gene, CDR1 is SNHLY and CDR2 is FYNNEI. The length of the CDR3 is 14 residues.

CDR3 nucleotides: TGTGCCAGCATTCCTAGCGGGGGGTACCAAGAGACCCAGTACTTC. It yields the protein CASIPSGGYQETQYF. The rearrangement uses TRBV2 and TRBJ2-5, with TRBD2 identical over 11 bases. Trimming took 7 bases from V and 0 from J; bases not matched to a gene: 4. This CDR3 has 15 amino acids. The germline V gene has CDR1 SNHLY and CDR2 FYNNEI.

The CDR3 sequence is CASSSPKGWDTEAFF. DNA for the CDR3: TGCGCCAGCAGCTCCCCGAAGGGCTGGGACACTGAAGCTTTCTTT. The gene calls are TRBV5-1 and TRBJ1-1; no clear D. The CDR3 has 15 residues. The germline V gene has CDR1 SGHRS and CDR2 YFSETQ. Between the trimmed V and J ends, which lost 3 bases and 3 bases, there was a span of 15 bases.

The sample holds a few counts of this clone. The CDR3 reads CASSREQGRNEQFF. CDR3 nucleotides: TGTGCCAGCAGTAGAGAACAGGGGAGGAATGAGCAGTTCTTC. This sequence joins TRBV5-4 and TRBJ2-1; TRBD1 might be the D (7 bases). This CDR3 is 14 amino acids long. V was pared by 5 bases and J by 7 bases, with 16 bases between. The germline V gene encodes CDR1 SGHNT and CDR2 YYREEE (reference sequence).

This clone was observed a few times. V and J are TRBV2 and TRBJ1-1; D possibly corresponds to TRBD1 (6 bases). The CDR3 contains 14 residues. CDR1 is SNHLY, CDR2 FYNNEI, per germline. Trimming shortened V by 8 bases and J by 0 bases, and 13 bases separated the two germline ends. The CDR3 sequence is CASGTGTLNTEAFF. CDR3 DNA: TGTGCCAGCGGGACCGGGACATTGAACACTGAAGCTTTCTTT.

The rearrangement joins TRBV5-6 to TRBJ2-5; weak D call: TRBD1 (5 bases). This CDR3 contains 13 residues. The V gene lost 4 bases and the J gene lost 2 bases, with 9 bases spanning the gap. From germline, CDR1 is SGHDT and CDR2 YYEEEE. In DNA, the CDR3 is TGTGCCAGCAGCCAGGGCCCACAAGAGACCCAGTACTTC. Translation gives CASSQGPQETQYF.

V usage is TRBV23-1 and J usage is TRBJ1-3, with TRBD1 matching over 9 bases. TRBV23-1 is noted as an ORF with a role that remains uncertain. V gave up 4 bases and J gave up 0 bases; unmatched junction bases: 13. CDR3 size: 19 residues. CDR3 amino acids: CASSPHGTGTLFSGNTIYF. The CDR3 region has the DNA TGCGCCAGCAGTCCCCATGGGACAGGGACCCTTTTCTCTGGAAACACCATATATTTT.

This clone showed up just once. This chain links TRBV7-9 with TRBJ1-2; the D is unclear. There are 15 residues in the CDR3. Trimming shortened V by 5 bases and J by 8 bases, and 21 bases separated the two germline ends. Germline lookup yields CDR1 SEHNR and CDR2 FQNEAQ (reference sequence). As DNA, the CDR3 is TGTGCCAGCAGCCTCACCCAGATGGTGAATCACGGCTACACCTTC. As protein: CASSLTQMVNHGYTF. The full variable domain, completed using reference TRBV7-9 and TRBJ1-2, is DTGVSQNPRHKITKRGQNVTFRCDPISEHNRLYWYRQTLGQGPEFLTYFQNEAQLEKSRLLSDRFSAERPKGSFSTLEIQRTEQGDSAMYLCASSLTQMVNHGYTFGSGTRLTVV.

V usage is TRBV7-9 and J usage is TRBJ2-2; TRBD1 agrees at 7 bases. The CDR3 is made up of 14 amino acids. V lost 5 bases, J lost 4 bases, and 4 bases stayed unmatched. Germline V gives CDR1 SEHNR, CDR2 FQNEAQ (reference sequence). Here the CDR3 DNA reads TGTGCCAGCAGCGTTACAGGGGTCACCGGGGAGCTGTTTTTT. It specifies CASSVTGVTGELFF.

The rearrangement links TRBV30 to TRBJ1-1; D is perhaps TRBD1 (5 bases). This CDR3 comprises 14 residues. V was clipped by 4 bases and J by 0 bases, with 12 bases between them. The germline V gene has CDR1 GTSNPN and CDR2 SVGIG (reference sequence). In DNA form, the CDR3 reads TGTGCCTGGACCAGGACAAGTATGAACACTGAAGCTTTCTTT. It encodes CAWTRTSMNTEAFF.

The chain is built from TRBV11-2 and TRBJ2-7; D is uncertain. The CDR3 has 13 amino acids. Trimming shortened V by 3 bases and J by 7 bases, and 13 bases separated the two germline ends. In germline, CDR1 is SGHAT, CDR2 FQNNGV. The CDR3 sequence: CASSFPSGGEQYF. CDR3 nucleotide sequence: TGTGCCAGCAGCTTCCCTTCGGGCGGAGAGCAGTACTTC.

The chain combines TRBV14 with TRBJ2-7, with D perhaps being TRBD1 or TRBD2 (5 bases each). V lost 2 bases, J lost 2 bases, and 19 bases lay in between. The CDR3 is 17 residues long. The germline CDR1 and CDR2 sequences are SGHDN and FVKESK. The CDR3 DNA reads as TGTGCCAGCAGCCAAAGGGCACCGGGGCAAGTTGCCTACGAGCAGTACTTC. Translation gives CASSQRAPGQVAYEQYF.

This clone was counted once. The gene calls are TRBV18 and TRBJ2-5; 7 bases map to TRBD1. CDR1 and CDR2 (germline): KGHSH, LQKENI. The trim removed 4 bases at V and 10 bases at J, leaving 6 bases unmatched. The CDR3 has 12 amino acids. The CDR3 DNA reads TGTGCCAGCTCACGCTCTCAGGGGGACCAGTACTTC. Its translation: CASSRSQGDQYF.

This sequence joins TRBV19 and TRBJ1-5; D perhaps matches TRBD1 (5 bases). CDR1 and CDR2 (germline): LNHDA, SQIVND (reference sequence). V lost 5 bases and J 3 bases, leaving 17 bases between the germline ends. The CDR3 consists of 16 residues. This chain's CDR3 is CASSPREGTFNQPQHF. The CDR3 coding sequence is TGTGCCAGTAGTCCCCGGGAGGGGACCTTCAATCAGCCCCAGCATTTT.

The gene calls are TRBV29-1 and TRBJ1-2; D not certain. In germline, CDR1 is SQVTM, CDR2 ANQGSEA. CDR3 size: 13 residues. V lost 0 bases and J 4 bases, leaving 9 bases between the germline ends. The CDR3 DNA reads as TGCAGCGTTGAAGATGAACAATTCTATGGCTACACCTTC. It yields the protein CSVEDEQFYGYTF.

This clone was counted a few times. This chain connects TRBV7-9 to TRBJ1-3; D remains ambiguous. The CDR3 has 14 residues. V was pared by 5 bases and J by 0 bases, with 8 bases between. From germline, CDR1 is SEHNR and CDR2 FQNEAQ (reference sequence). Here the CDR3 reads CASSRRSSGNTIYF. The CDR3 coding sequence is TGTGCCAGCAGCCGTAGGAGCTCTGGAAACACCATATATTTT.

The chain employs TRBV18 and TRBJ1-1; perhaps TRBD1 as D (6 bases). The CDR3 contains 14 residues. V was pared by 8 bases and J by 5 bases, with 18 bases between. Germline CDR1 and CDR2: KGHSH and LQKENI. This CDR3 reads CASHPAGEETEAFF. CDR3 sequence (DNA): TGTGCCAGCCACCCGGCAGGGGAAGAAACTGAAGCTTTCTTT.

This clone was detected a few times. V and J are TRBV2 and TRBJ1-2; unclear D gene. The CDR3 loop spans 13 amino acids. Germline CDR1 SNHLY, CDR2 FYNNEI. Between the trimmed V and J ends, which lost 6 bases and 7 bases, there was a span of 15 bases. The chain's CDR3 is CASSGRMAAGYTF. DNA for the CDR3: TGTGCCAGCAGCGGTCGCATGGCTGCTGGCTACACCTTC.

The chain employs TRBV10-3 and TRBJ1-5; TRBD1 is a possible D gene (6 bases). Germline CDR1 and CDR2: ENHRY and SYGVKD. The CDR3 has 14 amino acids. V gave up 10 bases and J gave up 0 bases, with 13 bases separating them. In nucleotides, the CDR3 is TGTGCCACCAACGTAGGGGGTAGCAATCAGCCCCAGCATTTT. Its translation is CATNVGGSNQPQHF.